This TCR beta chain was retrieved from a study of CD8+ T cells in alopecia areata. Sequencing relied on a cDNA template that was reverse transcribed from extracted RNA. Libraries were prepared by immunoSEQ multiplex PCR; TCRdb keeps only in-frame clonotypes and omits some of them. Altogether fewer than 250,000 clones are present, approximately 60% being singletons, with the ten largest covering around 0.69%. Germline V gene data show CDR1 as SQVTM and CDR2 as ANQGSEA. V lost 6 bases to trimming and J lost 8 bases, with 16 bases between them. This CDR3 region has 12 residues. The table lists this clone with a few counts. The treatment: oral pan-JAK inhibitor, 5-10 mg twice daily.

This specimen consisted of CD4+ T cells sorted from blood, obtained at week 4, from a patient treated with tofacitinib. The receptor was derived from a human donor with alopecia areata. The chain is built from TRBV29-1 and TRBJ1-1; D is perhaps TRBD1 (6 bases). The CDR3 reads CSVLRSGTEAFF. The CDR3 DNA reads as TGCAGCGTCCTCCGGTCCGGGACAGAAGCTTTCTTT.